The 29 T cell receptor beta chains given below trace back to one sample, sequenced in a study of cytomegalovirus exposure and HLA in healthy donors listed by TCRdb under 2017. Library preparation used the immunoSEQ multiplex PCR assay. For the multiplex PCR, a mixture combining 60 forward primers for TCR Vbeta segments and 13 reverse primers for TCR Jbeta segments was used. TCRdb took over this immuneACCESS table, retaining in-frame rearrangements with V and J assigned. Such tables are incomplete; in checked studies, under half of the missing clones stem from an unresolved V gene, and the remainder is unexplained. The sample profile shows 150,000 to 200,000 clones; roughly four fifths of them were found once. Jointly, the top ten make up 4.8% of the sample. Sequencing used PBMCs. The receptor set was obtained from a man aged 18 to 29 in good health and CMV-seronegative.

The V and J genes are TRBV9 and TRBJ2-7; D uncertain. The CDR3 runs 15 residues. V was pared by 0 bases and J by 7 bases, with 17 bases between. Germline V gene lookup returns CDR1 SGDLS and CDR2 YYNGEE. CDR3 in amino acids: CASSVATQSVSEQYF. CDR3 coding DNA: TGTGCCAGCAGCGTAGCCACTCAATCGGTATCGGAGCAGTACTTC. Full variable domain (outside the CDR3, taken from reference TRBV9 and TRBJ2-7): DSGVTQTPKHLITATGQRVTLRCSPRSGDLSVYWYQQSLDQGLQFLIQYYNGEERAKGNILERFSAQQFPDLHSELNLSSLELGDSALYFCASSVATQSVSEQYFGPGTRLTVT.

The V and J genes are TRBV11-3 and TRBJ2-2; the match to TRBD1 covers 9 bases. This CDR3 comprises 15 residues. Per germline, CDR1 SGHNT and CDR2 YENEEA. Germline trimming cut 3 bases from V and 4 bases from J; bases unmatched to any gene: 3. For the CDR3, the DNA is TGTGCCAGCAGCTTCGACAGGGGGGGCACCGGGGAGCTGTTTTTT. Its translation: CASSFDRGGTGELFF.

V is TRBV2 and J is TRBJ2-7, with a weak D call TRBD2 (6 bases). Trimming removed 10 bases at V and 6 bases at J, with 16 bases between. Germline CDR1 and CDR2: SNHLY and FYNNEI. CDR3 length equals 12 residues. CDR3 DNA: TGTGCCACCACCCGTCGGGGGTCCGAGCAGTACTTC. This gives the protein CATTRRGSEQYF.

The chain couples TRBV7-2 to TRBJ2-5, with 10 positions matching TRBD2. The germline gives CDR1 SGHTA, CDR2 FQGNSA. The CDR3 has 14 amino acids. The ends lost 3 bases at V and 4 bases at J; junction bases unmatched: 2. In DNA, the CDR3 is TGTGCCAGCAGCTTTAGCGGGGGGAGAGAGACCCAGTACTTC. Translation: CASSFSGGRETQYF.

A single count supports this clone. The CDR3 loop reads CASSSAPQGGTQYF. The CDR3 DNA reads TGTGCCAGCAGCTCCGCCCCGCAGGGGGGGACCCAGTACTTC. V and J are TRBV11-3 and TRBJ2-5; possible D gene TRBD1, 7 bases. The CDR3 is made up of 14 amino acids. V gave up 4 bases and J gave up 7 bases, with 16 bases separating them. CDR1 is SGHNT, CDR2 YENEEA, per germline.

The sample holds one count of this clone. V and J are TRBV19 and TRBJ1-2, with a weak D call TRBD1 (5 bases). This CDR3 is built from 15 residues. Germline values: CDR1 LNHDA, CDR2 SQIVND (reference sequence). The ends were cut back, 3 bases at V and 8 bases at J, with 19 bases in the middle. CDR3 protein: CASSIENRGEDGYTF. CDR3 in DNA: TGTGCCAGTAGTATTGAGAACCGGGGGGAGGACGGCTACACCTTC.

This sequence joins TRBV7-2 and TRBJ2-5; 8 nucleotides match TRBD2. The V gene's germline CDR1 is SGHTA and CDR2 FQGNSA. The CDR3 is 15 residues long. Trimming cost V 5 bases and J 4 bases; bases outside gene matches: 9. CDR3 region: CASSPGTRSRETQYF. The CDR3 DNA is TGTGCCAGCAGCCCGGGGACTAGGAGCAGAGAGACCCAGTACTTC.

The chain carries TRBV7-3 and TRBJ2-2; unclear D gene. The V end was cut by 2 bases, the J end by 7 bases, with 11 bases between. Germline CDR1 is SGHTA and CDR2 is FQGTGA. This CDR3 is 14 amino acids long. CDR3 region: CASSLRLEVGELFF. The CDR3 region has the DNA TGTGCCAGCAGCTTACGGCTAGAGGTCGGGGAGCTGTTTTTT.

The chain recombines TRBV29-1 with TRBJ2-7; 9 positions match TRBD2. The V segment lost 7 bases and the J segment 5 bases; nucleotides outside the gene matches: 6. Germline V gene lookup returns CDR1 SQVTM and CDR2 ANQGSEA. CDR3 length equals 12 residues. The CDR3 reads CSGGLASNEQYF. As DNA, the CDR3 is TGCAGCGGTGGACTAGCGAGCAACGAGCAGTACTTC.

As for this clone: Compared with germline, one end of the junction differs, possibly owing to a read error. The chain employs TRBV7-7 and TRBJ2-7, with D perhaps assigned TRBD1 or TRBD2 (5 bases each). This CDR3 has 13 amino acids. Germline V CDR1 and CDR2: SSHAT, FNYEAQ (reference sequence). CDR3 sequence reads: CASSLAQGDEQYF. CDR3 in DNA: TGTGCTAGCAGCTTAGCGCAAGGGGACGAGCAGTACTTC.

CDR3 in DNA: TGTGCCAGCAGCTTAGATGCGGGCAGGATGTCCTACGAGCAGTACTTC. This translates into CASSLDAGRMSYEQYF. This chain links TRBV7-2 with TRBJ2-7; perhaps TRBD2 as D (5 bases). Germline lookup yields CDR1 SGHTA and CDR2 FQGNSA. Trimming removed 1 base at V and 1 base at J, with 14 bases between. CDR3 size: 16 residues. Full variable domain (remainder filled in from reference TRBV7-2 and TRBJ2-7): GAGVSQSPSNKVTEKGKDVELRCDPISGHTALYWYRQSLGQGLEFLIYFQGNSAPDKSGLPSDRFSAERTGGSVSTLTIQRTQQEDSAVYLCASSLDAGRMSYEQYFGPGTRLTVT.

V and J are TRBV7-8 and TRBJ2-1; a weak D match, TRBD2 (6 bases). Germline V gene lookup returns CDR1 SGHVS and CDR2 FQNEAQ. V dropped 5 bases and J dropped 6 bases, with 17 bases sitting between them. The CDR3 runs to 15 residues. The CDR3, as DNA: TGTGCCAGCAGCGACCGGGACTCGCGCGCCAATGAGCAGTTCTTC. It yields the protein CASSDRDSRANEQFF.

The rearrangement uses TRBV5-1 and TRBJ2-3; 7 bases match TRBD2. The CDR3 consists of 14 residues. CDR1 SGHRS and CDR2 YFSETQ come from the germline V gene. The junction had 11 bases not matched to a gene; V was cut back by 9 bases and J by 4 bases. The CDR3 here is CATWGGLDSDTQYF. In DNA, the CDR3 is TGCGCCACCTGGGGCGGACTAGATTCAGATACGCAGTATTTT.

The rearrangement links TRBV14 to TRBJ2-5; 8 nucleotides align to TRBD1. V shed 2 bases and J 5 bases; nucleotides not matched to a gene: 10. The CDR3 is 16 amino acids. The germline CDR1 and CDR2 sequences are SGHDN and FVKESK. The CDR3 here is CASSQTGQGGWETQYF. The DNA for the CDR3 is TGTGCCAGCAGCCAAACCGGACAGGGCGGTTGGGAGACCCAGTACTTC.

The chain has TRBV19 and TRBJ1-5; 10 bases match TRBD1. Looked up from germline, CDR1 is LNHDA and CDR2 is SQIVND (reference sequence). This CDR3 spans 13 amino acids. V was pared by 5 bases and J by 5 bases, with 0 bases of the junction left unmatched. CDR3 nucleotides: TGTGCCAGTAGTGGGACAGGGGATCAGCCCCAGCATTTT. This sequence encodes CASSGTGDQPQHF.

Only one count was recorded for this clone. The chain has TRBV2 and TRBJ2-7; D remains unclear. V was shortened by 0 bases and J by 7 bases, with 10 bases between the two germline ends. This CDR3 comprises 13 residues. Germline assignment: CDR1 SNHLY and CDR2 FYNNEI. CDR3 sequence: CASSEAGGEEQYF. The CDR3 coding sequence is TGTGCCAGCAGTGAAGCCGGCGGAGAGGAGCAGTACTTC.

In its sample, this clone was seen once. This rearrangement joins TRBV9 to TRBJ1-2; 12 nucleotides line up with TRBD1. V shed 4 bases and J 4 bases; nucleotides not matched to a gene: 5. This CDR3 region has 15 residues. Germline V gene data show CDR1 as SGDLS and CDR2 as YYNGEE. This CDR3 reads CASSTGTGGFYGYTF. CDR3 DNA: TGTGCCAGCAGCACCGGGACAGGGGGCTTCTATGGCTACACCTTC.

V gene TRBV4-3 combines with J gene TRBJ2-5; D possibly corresponds to TRBD2 (6 bases). The CDR3 totals 15 residues. Per the germline V gene, CDR1 is LGHNA and CDR2 is YSLEER. V lost 0 bases, J lost 7 bases, and 15 bases lay in between. Here the CDR3 reads CASSQETGLSGTQYF. The CDR3 DNA follows: TGCGCCAGCAGCCAAGAAACGGGACTGTCCGGGACCCAGTACTTC.

The chain uses TRBV7-9 and TRBJ2-3, with D perhaps TRBD1 (6 bases). Germline-derived CDR1 and CDR2 are SEHNR and FQNEAQ (reference sequence). Trimming left V 5 bases short and J 2 bases short, with 14 bases between. The CDR3 contains 15 residues. The CDR3, as DNA: TGTGCCAGCAGCGGACGGACAGCTATCACAGATACGCAGTATTTT. Its protein is CASSGRTAITDTQYF.

A remark on this clone: An end of the junction differs from the germline gene, which may be a read error. The chain joins TRBV7-9 to TRBJ2-7, with TRBD1 matching 9 bases. Germline CDR1 and CDR2: SEHNR and FQNEAQ (reference sequence). The CDR3 is 14 residues long. DNA of the CDR3: TGTTCCAGCAGGATCGGAGGACAGGGGTCCGAGCAGTACTTC. As protein: CSSRIGGQGSEQYF.

The chain combines TRBV5-1 with TRBJ2-5; no reliable D call. Germline CDR1 is SGHRS and CDR2 is YFSETQ. V was shortened by 1 base and J by 5 bases, with 9 bases between the two germline ends. This CDR3 contains 13 residues. The CDR3 sequence is CASSLRAKETQYF. DNA of the CDR3: TGCGCCAGCAGCTTGCGAGCGAAGGAGACCCAGTACTTC.

The CDR3 is CASSDSDRGTDTQYF. The CDR3 DNA follows: TGCGCCAGCAGTGACTCGGACAGGGGCACAGATACGCAGTATTTT. The gene calls are TRBV10-1 and TRBJ2-3; 8 bases line up with TRBD1. J lost 1 base, V lost 3 bases, and 3 bases had no gene match. Germline CDR1 WNHNN, CDR2 SYGVQD (reference sequence). This CDR3 has 15 residues.

The V and J genes are TRBV2 and TRBJ2-7, with D tentatively TRBD2 (5 bases). CDR1 is SNHLY, CDR2 FYNNEI, per germline. The CDR3 loop spans 14 amino acids. V was shortened by 7 bases and J by 2 bases, with 15 bases between the two germline ends. The DNA of the CDR3 is TGTGCCAGCATCCGGGATAGTGGTACCTACGAGCAGTACTTC. The encoded protein is CASIRDSGTYEQYF.

The chain employs TRBV5-4 and TRBJ2-2; 10 nucleotides match TRBD2. There are 16 residues in the CDR3. Losses at the gene ends were 0 bases for V and 4 bases for J; bases not matched to a gene: 3. CDR1 and CDR2 from the germline V gene are SGHNT and YYREEE (reference sequence). The CDR3: CASSLASGGATGELFF. The CDR3 DNA reads as TGTGCCAGCAGCTTGGCCAGCGGGGGGGCCACCGGGGAGCTGTTTTTT.

J is TRBJ1-1 and V is TRBV13; D remains ambiguous. Trimming took off 6 bases at V and 6 bases at J, with 14 bases between the two ends. This CDR3 spans 13 amino acids. The germline V gene has CDR1 PRHDT and CDR2 FYEKMQ (reference sequence). In DNA, the CDR3 is TGTGCCAGCAGTTACAGACCTCGACCTGAAGCTTTCTTT. Translation: CASSYRPRPEAFF.

The rearrangement links TRBV4-2 to TRBJ2-6; no clear D gene. The germline V and J ends were trimmed by 4 bases and 0 bases, with 16 bases remaining between them. CDR1 is LGHNA, CDR2 YNFKEQ, per germline. The CDR3 runs to 18 residues. For the CDR3, the DNA is TGTGCCAGCAGCCTGAACTTCGCGCCTAACTCTGGGGCCAACGTCCTGACTTTC. This encodes CASSLNFAPNSGANVLTF.

V usage is TRBV5-1 and J usage is TRBJ1-1; D may be TRBD1 (6 bases). Germline V gene lookup returns CDR1 SGHRS and CDR2 YFSETQ. This CDR3 comprises 14 residues. V lost 3 bases, J lost 2 bases, and 11 bases lay in between. The CDR3 DNA is TGCGCCAGCAGCTGGACAGTCCCTAACACTGAAGCTTTCTTT. The encoded protein is CASSWTVPNTEAFF.

The V gene is TRBV27, the J gene TRBJ1-5; 7 bases fit TRBD1. This CDR3 has 15 residues. V lost 2 bases and J lost 4; bases outside the gene matches: 5. CDR1 and CDR2 from the germline V gene are MNHEY and SMNVEV (reference sequence). CDR3 bases: TGTGCCAGCAGTTTAAGGGGGCAATGGAATCAGCCCCAGCATTTT. It translates to CASSLRGQWNQPQHF.

The rearrangement links TRBV5-1 to TRBJ2-7; 7 bases match TRBD1. The CDR3 sequence is 13 residues long. The trim removed 6 bases at V and 2 bases at J, leaving 5 bases unmatched. CDR1 is SGHRS and CDR2 is YFSETQ in the germline V gene. CDR3 nucleotide sequence: TGCGCCAGCAACCAGCAGGGGGCCTACGAGCAGTACTTC. Protein sequence: CASNQQGAYEQYF.